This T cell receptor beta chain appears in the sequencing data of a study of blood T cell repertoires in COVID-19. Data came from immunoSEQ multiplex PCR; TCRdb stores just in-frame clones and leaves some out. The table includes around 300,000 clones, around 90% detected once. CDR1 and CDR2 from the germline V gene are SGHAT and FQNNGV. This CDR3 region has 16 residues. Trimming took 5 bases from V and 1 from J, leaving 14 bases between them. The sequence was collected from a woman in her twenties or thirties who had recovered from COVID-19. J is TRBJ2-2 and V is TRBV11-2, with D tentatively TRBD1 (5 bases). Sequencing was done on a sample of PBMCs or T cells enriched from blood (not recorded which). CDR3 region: CASSQGSFLNTGELFF. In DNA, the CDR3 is TGTGCCAGCAGCCAGGGTAGCTTTTTGAACACCGGGGAGCTGTTTTTT.